Below are 22 T cell receptor beta chains sequenced from a single sample in a study of T cells after yellow fever vaccination (dated by TCRdb to about 2019). This specimen's treatment or condition label, per the study, means: live attenuated yellow fever vaccine strain. The library was prepared using 5' RACE. TCRdb shows the sequencer as Illumina HiSeq 2500. TCRdb handled the public reads itself, with Q25 trimming in fastp and clone calling in MiXCR, and kept productive beta chains. Rows are combined by CDR3 protein, so each entry shows the most common genes and DNA. The sample records roughly 100,000 distinct CDR3 sequences, 7.5% to 10% of which are singletons. In total, the top ten clones hold over 15% of the sample. This sample comprised CD8+ T cells not binding an NS4B(214-222) dextramer, sorted from PBMCs, obtained around 15 days after the first yellow fever vaccination. Taken with the paper, the label for cell subset or site translates to: NS4B epitope dextramer-negative CD8 T cells. The receptors here all came from a man in his late teens or twenties who received the YFV17D yellow fever vaccine.

In this sample, this clonotype turned up once. The CDR3 region is CASGRSIAGWETQYF. CDR3 in DNA: TGTGCTAGTGGTCGATCAATAGCGGGGTGGGAGACCCAGTACTTC. The chain employs TRBV12-5 and TRBJ2-5; the match to TRBD2 covers 8 bases. The germline V gene has CDR1 LGHNT and CDR2 FRNRAP. Unmatched junction bases numbered 10, after V lost 5 bases and J lost 5 bases. The CDR3 runs to 15 residues.

There are a few counts of this clonotype. This chain connects TRBV4-1 to TRBJ1-2, with D unresolved. The CDR3 has 16 residues. Germline V gene sequence: CDR1 MGHRA, CDR2 YSYEKL. The V and J ends lost 0 bases and 4 bases respectively, with 15 bases between them. The CDR3 DNA follows: TGCGCCAGCAGCCAAGAAAGAGGACGAGCACCCTATGGCTACACCTTC. It codes for CASSQERGRAPYGYTF.

A few counts support this clonotype. The chain uses TRBV24-1 and TRBJ2-3; TRBD2 matches 8 bases. The germline V gene has CDR1 KGHDR and CDR2 SFDVKD. This CDR3 has 14 residues. V was pared by 7 bases and J by 6 bases, with 8 bases of the junction left unmatched. The chain's CDR3 is CATRGLGFSDTQYF. The CDR3 nucleotides read TGTGCCACCAGGGGACTAGGATTTTCGGATACGCAGTATTTT.

This chain joins TRBV21-1 and TRBJ2-7; the table's D call, TRBD2, has no DNA check behind it. TRBV21-1 is a pseudogene. The CDR3 spans 14 residues. The CDR3 nucleotides read TGTGCCAGCAAGGAGGACTGCAGCTCCTACGAGCAGTACGTC. Protein sequence: CASKEDCSSYEQYV.

This clonotype was found a few times. The chain carries TRBV4-3 and TRBJ2-1; 11 bases fit TRBD2. Germline CDR1 LGHNA, CDR2 YSLEER. CDR3 length: 15 amino acids. J was trimmed by 4 bases and V by 4 bases; bases with no gene match: 3. The CDR3 DNA reads as TGCGCCAGCAGCCCTAGCGGGGGGTATTACAATGAGCAGTTCTTC. Protein product: CASSPSGGYYNEQFF.

The chain uses TRBV28 and TRBJ1-6; no reliable D call. In germline, CDR1 is MDHEN, CDR2 SYDVKM. This CDR3 is built from 15 residues. V dropped 5 bases and J dropped 0 bases, with 8 bases sitting between them. The CDR3 DNA reads as TGTGCCAGCAGTCGGGAGAGCTCCTATAATTCACCCCTCCACTTT. Translating it yields CASSRESSYNSPLHF.

This clonotype was detected only a few times. The chain combines TRBV7-9 with TRBJ2-1, with 7 positions matching TRBD1. The CDR3 sequence is 15 residues long. The germline gives CDR1 SEHNR, CDR2 FQNEAQ (reference sequence). J gave up 2 bases and V 6 bases, and 7 bases lay outside the gene matches. CDR3 protein: CASSLKTGTYNEQFF. In DNA form, the CDR3 reads TGTGCCAGCAGTCTAAAGACAGGGACCTACAATGAGCAGTTCTTC.

The J gene is TRBJ2-2, the V gene TRBV7-9, with D perhaps TRBD2 (5 bases). Trimming left V 5 bases short and J 9 bases short, with 13 bases between. The V gene's germline CDR1 is SEHNR and CDR2 FQNEAQ (reference sequence). There are 13 residues in the CDR3. The CDR3 reads CASSLPRGWELFF. The CDR3 nucleotides read TGTGCCAGCAGCCTCCCCCGGGGTTGGGAGCTGTTTTTT.

In this sample, this clonotype turned up many times. The chain links TRBV12-3 or TRBV12-4 to TRBJ2-7; 10 bases are shared with TRBD2. V was pared by 7 bases and J by 3 bases, with 6 bases of the junction left unmatched. The length of the CDR3 is 14 residues. As DNA, the CDR3 is TGTGCCAGCACCATCACTAGCGGGGTCTACGAGCAGTACTTC. Translating it yields CASTITSGVYEQYF.

The CDR3 DNA reads TGCGCCAGCAGCAGCGCGACAGGGGGGAATGGCTACACCTTC. This codes for CASSSATGGNGYTF. The rearrangement uses TRBV5-1 and TRBJ1-2, with 9 bases identical to TRBD1. CDR3 length: 14 amino acids. V lost 4 bases and J lost 6; bases outside the gene matches: 7. In germline, CDR1 is SGHRS, CDR2 YFSETQ.

This clonotype occurred a few times. The chain joins TRBV2 to TRBJ1-2; D is perhaps TRBD1 (5 bases). V lost 8 bases and J lost 4, with 14 bases in between. From germline, CDR1 is SNHLY and CDR2 FYNNEI. This CDR3 spans 13 amino acids. CDR3 sequence (DNA): TGTGCCAGCGGGGCGCTCGGAGGCTATGGCTACACCTTC. Translation: CASGALGGYGYTF.

In its sample, this clonotype was seen a few times. The gene calls are TRBV6-2 or TRBV6-3 and TRBJ1-5; D uncertain. Trimming stripped 2 bases from V and 11 bases from J, with 16 bases between. The CDR3 consists of 14 residues. Germline CDR1 is MNHEY and CDR2 is SVGEGT. This CDR3 reads CASSYVGKVRTQHF. CDR3 nucleotide sequence: TGTGCCAGCAGTTACGTCGGGAAAGTTCGGACCCAGCATTTT.

This chain connects TRBV4-1 to TRBJ2-2; perhaps TRBD2 as D (6 bases). The length of the CDR3 is 16 residues. Between the trimmed V and J ends, which lost 1 base and 4 bases, there was a span of 13 bases. The germline V gene has CDR1 MGHRA and CDR2 YSYEKL. Here the CDR3 reads CASSQVEGLSTGELFF. DNA for the CDR3: TGCGCCAGCAGCCAAGTGGAGGGGCTCAGCACCGGGGAGCTGTTTTTT.

The chain links TRBV6-5 to TRBJ2-1, with TRBD2 matching over 7 bases. The V gene end was trimmed by 0 bases and the J gene end by 2 bases; junction bases not matched to a gene: 4. Germline CDR1 reads MNHEY; CDR2 reads SVGAGI. This CDR3 region has 16 residues. The CDR3 nucleotides read TGTGCCAGCAGTTACTCGGGGGGGAACCCCTACAATGAGCAGTTCTTC. It is translated as CASSYSGGNPYNEQFF.

This clonotype was recorded a few times. The chain recombines TRBV7-9 with TRBJ2-6; TRBD1 or TRBD2 may be the D gene (7 bases each). Trimming stripped 6 bases from V and 0 bases from J, with 15 bases between. The CDR3 length is 17 residues. Germline V gives CDR1 SEHNR, CDR2 FQNEAQ (reference sequence). CDR3: CASRAGQLFSGANVLTF. The DNA of the CDR3 is TGTGCCAGCAGAGCGGGACAGCTATTCTCTGGGGCCAACGTCCTGACTTTC.

This clonotype was seen repeatedly, ten times or more. The CDR3 here is CSVEIPEISVTGELFF. The DNA for the CDR3 is TGCAGCGTTGAAATCCCGGAGATCTCGGTCACCGGGGAGCTGTTTTTT. V gene TRBV29-1 combines with J gene TRBJ2-2; D gene uncertain. Germline-derived CDR1 and CDR2 are SQVTM and ANQGSEA. Deletions cut 2 bases from V and 4 bases from J, with 17 bases between. The CDR3 consists of 16 residues.

This clonotype appeared a few times. This chain connects TRBV9 to TRBJ2-5, with 11 bases lining up with TRBD2. CDR1 is SGDLS and CDR2 is YYNGEE in the germline V gene. The V segment lost 3 bases and the J segment 9 bases; nucleotides outside the gene matches: 16. The length of the CDR3 is 17 residues. The CDR3 sequence is CASSASLAGGPGGAQYF. CDR3 sequence (DNA): TGTGCCAGCAGCGCATCTCTAGCGGGGGGCCCCGGAGGGGCCCAGTACTTC.

V usage is TRBV6-5 and J usage is TRBJ1-1; D uncertain. V lost 2 bases and J lost 6, with 10 bases in between. The CDR3 spans 13 residues. The germline V gene has CDR1 MNHEY and CDR2 SVGAGI. The CDR3 nucleotides read TGTGCCAGCAGTTACAGCCTCGAGGCTGAAGCTTTCTTT. This codes for CASSYSLEAEAFF.

The gene calls are TRBV10-3 and TRBJ2-4, with TRBD2 identical over 9 bases. V gave up 0 bases and J gave up 2 bases; unmatched junction bases: 5. The CDR3 spans 17 residues. CDR1 ENHRY and CDR2 SYGVKD come from the germline V gene. The DNA of the CDR3 is TGTGCCATCAGTGAGTCGTCTAGCGGGACCTCCAAAAACATTCAGTACTTC. Encoded protein: CAISESSSGTSKNIQYF.

This clonotype occurred a few times. V gene TRBV21-1 combines with J gene TRBJ1-1; the listed D gene, TRBD1, was not tested against the DNA. TRBV21-1 constitutes a pseudogene. The CDR3 is 15 amino acids. The CDR3 spells CASSTNTGVDTEAFF. The CDR3 nucleotides are TGTGCCAGCAGCACAAACACAGGGGTGGATACTGAAGCTTTCTTT.

This clonotype was observed at least ten times. The chain carries TRBV6-5 and TRBJ2-7; D not certain. The V gene lost 0 bases and the J gene lost 0 bases, with 12 bases spanning the gap. Germline lookup yields CDR1 MNHEY and CDR2 SVGAGI. The CDR3 is 16 residues long. CDR3: CASSYSTVDSSYEQYF. CDR3 sequence (DNA): TGTGCCAGCAGTTACTCGACGGTAGATAGCTCCTACGAGCAGTACTTC.

This rearrangement joins TRBV29-1 to TRBJ2-1, with TRBD1 matching 12 bases. The V gene end was trimmed by 1 base and the J gene end by 0 bases; junction bases not matched to a gene: 10. The CDR3 has 19 amino acids. CDR1 is SQVTM and CDR2 is ANQGSEA in the germline V gene. The CDR3 bases are TGCAGCGTTGAAGGGACCGGGACAGGGGGCTTGATCTCCTACAATGAGCAGTTCTTC. This sequence encodes CSVEGTGTGGLISYNEQFF.